The clone carrying this TCR beta chain occurred a few times. A quantity of about 0.5 to 1 ug RNA underwent reverse transcription using random hexamers. MiXCR, applied by TCRdb to the immunoSEQ multiplex PCR reads, yields one record per CDR3 protein. The sample has about 200,000 distinct CDR3 sequences, around 90% seen once. This record comes from a study of CD8 T cells in Susac syndrome. The V gene lost 3 bases and the J gene lost 5 bases, with 7 bases spanning the gap. Germline V lookup: CDR1 SNHLY, CDR2 FYNNEI. The CDR3 extends over 12 amino acids. The genes are TRBV2 and TRBJ2-5; possible D gene TRBD2, 5 bases. What was sequenced was CD4+ T cells from PBMCs. The clonotype was recovered from a human donor with Susac syndrome. The CDR3 protein is CASSDRGETQYF. The DNA for the CDR3 is TGTGCCAGCAGTGACCGGGGTGAGACCCAGTACTTC.